This passage covers 14 T cell receptor beta chains from one sample sequenced in a study of shared clonotypes between healthy human individuals (TCRdb year 2020). The protocol used for the library was the immunoSEQ multiplex PCR assay. The clones in this table, taken by TCRdb from immuneACCESS, are in-frame only. Not every clone is retained; where verified, under half of the shortfall comes from an unresolved V gene, and the cause of the rest is unknown. Counted in this sample were around 2,000,000 clones; just under 95% of them appeared once. 1.1% of the sample belongs to the ten largest clones. CD8 naive samples consisted of CD45RO-negative cells that were positively selected for CCR7, yielding a CD45RA+CCR7+ population without TemRA cells. Sample: naive CD8+ T cells sorted from blood. The cell subset or site label of this sample denotes: CD45RA+CCR7+. The receptors originated from a man aged 18 to 30 in good health.

This chain uses TRBV27 with TRBJ2-7; TRBD1 matches at 10 bases. This CDR3 spans 14 amino acids. Germline V gene lookup returns CDR1 MNHEY and CDR2 SMNVEV (reference sequence). V trimming: 8 bases; J trimming: 3 bases; junction bases outside the gene matches: 7. The CDR3 loop is CASATWDRGYEQYF. DNA for the CDR3: TGTGCCAGCGCAACCTGGGACAGGGGCTACGAGCAGTACTTC.

The genes are TRBV9 and TRBJ1-1; a weak D match, TRBD1 (5 bases). There are 14 residues in the CDR3. The germline V gene encodes CDR1 SGDLS and CDR2 YYNGEE. Trimming removed 0 bases from V and 6 bases from J, with 12 bases in between. The CDR3 DNA reads TGTGCCAGCAGCGTAGAGGGAGGAGGGGCTGAAGCTTTCTTT. Its translation is CASSVEGGGAEAFF.

This chain uses TRBV14 with TRBJ1-1, with unresolved D. The length of the CDR3 is 13 residues. Germline CDR1 is SGHDN and CDR2 is FVKESK. V was shortened by 1 base and J by 0 bases, with 3 bases between the two germline ends. CDR3 in amino acids: CASSQVMNTEAFF. The DNA of the CDR3 is TGTGCCAGCAGCCAAGTCATGAACACTGAAGCTTTCTTT.

The CDR3 spells CASSVDGATGSAFF. The CDR3 region has the DNA TGTGCCAGCAGCGTAGATGGGGCAACAGGGTCAGCTTTCTTT. V gene TRBV9 combines with J gene TRBJ1-1; D is possibly TRBD1 (6 bases). There are 14 residues in the CDR3. The germline gives CDR1 SGDLS, CDR2 YYNGEE. Deletions cut 0 bases from V and 10 bases from J, with 16 bases between. Using reference TRBV9 and TRBJ1-1 for the parts outside the CDR3, the full variable domain is DSGVTQTPKHLITATGQRVTLRCSPRSGDLSVYWYQQSLDQGLQFLIQYYNGEERAKGNILERFSAQQFPDLHSELNLSSLELGDSALYFCASSVDGATGSAFFGQGTRLTVV.

This chain uses TRBV4-3 with TRBJ1-3, with D tentatively TRBD1 (5 bases). Germline V lookup: CDR1 LGHNA, CDR2 YSLEER. The CDR3 runs to 13 residues. V was trimmed by 5 bases and J by 4 bases, leaving 9 bases between them. CDR3 in DNA: TGCGCCAGCAGCGAAGGGGACGGAAACACCATATATTTT. Translated: CASSEGDGNTIYF.

The chain is built from TRBV27 and TRBJ2-2, with a tentative D call TRBD1 (5 bases). V dropped 3 bases and J dropped 7 bases, with 12 bases sitting between them. The CDR3 extends over 14 amino acids. CDR1 and CDR2 (germline): MNHEY, SMNVEV (reference sequence). The chain's CDR3 is CASSLYKGFGELFF. CDR3 DNA: TGTGCCAGCAGTTTGTACAAGGGGTTCGGGGAGCTGTTTTTT.

The genes are TRBV6-1 and TRBJ2-7; 7 bases agree with TRBD2. The CDR3 is 14 residues long. CDR1 and CDR2 (germline): MNHNS, SASEGT. The trim removed 7 bases at V and 2 bases at J, leaving 8 bases unmatched. This CDR3 reads CASTEGGYAYEQYF. The DNA for the CDR3 is TGTGCCAGCACCGAGGGAGGGTATGCCTACGAGCAGTACTTC.

V and J are TRBV28 and TRBJ1-1; D might be TRBD1 (6 bases). Trimming pared 6 bases from V and 1 base from J, leaving 18 bases between. The CDR3 spans 16 residues. Germline assignment: CDR1 MDHEN and CDR2 SYDVKM. CDR3 in amino acids: CASSPQLGQTNTEAFF. CDR3 coding DNA: TGTGCCAGCAGCCCCCAACTCGGACAGACGAACACTGAAGCTTTCTTT. Supplemented by reference TRBV28 and TRBJ1-1, the full variable domain reads DVKVTQSSRYLVKRTGEKVFLECVQDMDHENMFWYRQDPGLGLRLIYFSYDVKMKEKGDIPEGYSVSREKKERFSLILESASTNQTSMYLCASSPQLGQTNTEAFFGQGTRLTVV.

The genes are TRBV29-1 and TRBJ2-3; 9 positions match TRBD2. V was clipped by 6 bases and J by 2 bases; unmatched bases: 12. There are 16 residues in the CDR3. Per germline, CDR1 SQVTM and CDR2 ANQGSEA. The CDR3 here is CSVVSGSFFYTDTQYF. In DNA, the CDR3 is TGCAGCGTCGTTAGCGGGAGCTTTTTCTACACAGATACGCAGTATTTT.

This rearrangement joins TRBV19 to TRBJ1-1; a possible D gene is TRBD1 (5 bases). Trimming removed 1 base from V and 0 bases from J, with 6 bases in between. This CDR3 has 14 amino acids. Germline V gene lookup returns CDR1 LNHDA and CDR2 SQIVND (reference sequence). CDR3 in DNA: TGTGCCAGTAGTATAGCAGGGCTGAACACTGAAGCTTTCTTT. This sequence encodes CASSIAGLNTEAFF.

The chain is built from TRBV19 and TRBJ2-7; TRBD1 might be the D (5 bases). Germline values: CDR1 LNHDA, CDR2 SQIVND (reference sequence). V dropped 5 bases and J dropped 1 base, with 12 bases sitting between them. This CDR3 is 14 amino acids long. The CDR3 loop reads CASSSGHGSYEQYF. The CDR3 DNA reads as TGTGCCAGTAGTTCAGGACACGGGTCCTACGAGCAGTACTTC.

The chain recombines TRBV28 with TRBJ2-5, with a possible D match to TRBD1 (5 bases). Looked up from germline, CDR1 is MDHEN and CDR2 is SYDVKM. Trimming removed 6 bases from V and 5 bases from J, with 16 bases in between. CDR3 length equals 14 residues. CDR3 coding DNA: TGTGCCAGCAGCTCGATGCAGGGCCCGGAGACCCAGTACTTC. Protein sequence: CASSSMQGPETQYF.

The chain employs TRBV7-9 and TRBJ1-4; the D is unclear. Trimming left V 5 bases short and J 8 bases short, with 15 bases between. Germline CDR1 is SEHNR and CDR2 is FQNEAQ (reference sequence). This CDR3 contains 14 residues. CDR3 sequence (DNA): TGTGCCAGCAGCCCGAGGACTGGGCCCGAAAAACTGTTTTTT. Translating it yields CASSPRTGPEKLFF.

The J gene is TRBJ1-2, the V gene TRBV6-6; no definite D call. Germline V CDR1 and CDR2: MNHNY, SVGAGI (reference sequence). Trimming removed 10 bases from V and 5 bases from J, with 11 bases in between. The CDR3 length is 11 residues. CDR3 in DNA: TGTGCCACCGCAATTATTTATGGCTACACCTTC. Translation gives CATAIIYGYTF.